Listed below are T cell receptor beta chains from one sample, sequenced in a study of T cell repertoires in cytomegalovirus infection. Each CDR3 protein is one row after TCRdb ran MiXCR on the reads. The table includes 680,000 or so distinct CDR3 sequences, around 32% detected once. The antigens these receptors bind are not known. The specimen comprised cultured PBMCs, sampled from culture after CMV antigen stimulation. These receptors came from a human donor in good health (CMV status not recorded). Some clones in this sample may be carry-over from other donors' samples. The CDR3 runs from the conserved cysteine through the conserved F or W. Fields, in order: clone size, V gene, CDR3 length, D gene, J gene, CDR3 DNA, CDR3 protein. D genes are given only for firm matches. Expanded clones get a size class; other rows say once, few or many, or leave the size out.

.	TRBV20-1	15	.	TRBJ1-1	TGCAGTGCTAGTCGTAGACCGGGACACCCTCCAAGGGCTTTCTTT	CSASRRPGHPPRAFF
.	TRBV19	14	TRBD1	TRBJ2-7	TGTGCCAGTAGTATCGTCACAGGGGGCGATAAGCAGTACTTC	CASSIVTGGDKQYF
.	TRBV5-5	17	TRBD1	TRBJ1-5	TGTGCCAGCAGCTTGTCGTTCTGGGCCAGGGGGCTTCAGCCCCAGCATTTT	CASSLSFWARGLQPQHF
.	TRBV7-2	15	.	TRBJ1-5	TGTGCCAGCAGCTCGCCCTTAGGGGTAAACCAGCCCCAGCATTTT	CASSSPLGVNQPQHF
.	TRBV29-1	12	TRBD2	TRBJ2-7	TGCAGCGCCCAAGGGACTAGCTACGAGCAGTACTTC	CSAQGTSYEQYF
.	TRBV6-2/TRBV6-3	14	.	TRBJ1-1	TGTGCCAGCAGTTACAACCCAGGAACTCGTGAAGCTTTCTTT	CASSYNPGTREAFF
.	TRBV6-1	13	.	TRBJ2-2	TGTGCCAGCAGTGAGAGCACCACCGGGGAGCTGTTTTTT	CASSESTTGELFF
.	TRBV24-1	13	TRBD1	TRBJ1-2	TGTGCCACCAGTGATTGGACAGGCGGCGGCTACACCTTC	CATSDWTGGGYTF
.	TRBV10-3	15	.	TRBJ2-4	TGTGCCATCAGCGGGCCAGGGGGCAGGGAGGGCATTCAGTACTTC	CAISGPGGREGIQYF
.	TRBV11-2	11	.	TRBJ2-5	TGTGCCAGCAGCGACGTGGGGACCCAGTACTTC	CASSDVGTQYF
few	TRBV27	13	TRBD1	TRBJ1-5	TGTGCCAGCAGTTCCACAGGGGTCATCCCCCAGCATTTT	CASSSTGVIPQHF
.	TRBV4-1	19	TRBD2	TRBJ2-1	TGCGCCAGCAGCCAAGTGCCCGGGAGGGCCCTAAGCTCCTACAATAAGCAGTTCTTC	CASSQVPGRALSSYNKQFF
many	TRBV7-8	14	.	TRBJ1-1	TGTGCCAGCAGCTTATTAACATCACTCGGCGGAGCTTTCTTT	CASSLLTSLGGAFF
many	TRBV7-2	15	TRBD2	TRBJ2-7	TGTGCCAGCAGCTTTCTGGGATGGGGGGGGGGCGAGCAGTACTTC	CASSFLGWGGGEQYF
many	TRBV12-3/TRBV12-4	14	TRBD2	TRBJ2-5	TGTGCCAGCAGTGGACTAGCGAGCCAAGAGACCCAGTACTTC	CASSGLASQETQYF
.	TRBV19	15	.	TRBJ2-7	TGTGTCAGTAGTCTGCTCTCGGAGCCCCGGGGCAAGCAGTACTTC	CVSSLLSEPRGKQYF
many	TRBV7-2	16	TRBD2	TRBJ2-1	TGTGCCAGCAGCAAGGTGCCGGGACTAGCGGGAGATGAGCAGTTCTTC	CASSKVPGLAGDEQFF
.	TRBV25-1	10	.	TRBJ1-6	TGTGCCAGTCGGTTGTCACCCCTCCACTTT	CASRLSPLHF
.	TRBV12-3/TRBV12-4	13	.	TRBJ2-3	TGTGCCAGCGAGATCTCTAGCACAGATACGCAGTATTTT	CASEISSTDTQYF
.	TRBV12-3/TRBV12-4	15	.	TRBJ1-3	TGTGCCAGCAGTCCGACAGGAGTCGGTGGAAACACCATATATTTT	CASSPTGVGGNTIYF
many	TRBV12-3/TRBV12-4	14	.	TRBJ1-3	TGTGCCAGCAGTTTATCCTCCTCTGGAAACACCATATATTTT	CASSLSSSGNTIYF
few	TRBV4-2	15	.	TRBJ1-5	TGTGCCAGCAGCCAAGATGTGAGGGCGGGGCAGCCCCAGCATTTT	CASSQDVRAGQPQHF
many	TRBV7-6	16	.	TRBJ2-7	TGTGCCAGCAGCACACCTCCCGGCGGACTGGCCTACGAGCAGTACTTC	CASSTPPGGLAYEQYF
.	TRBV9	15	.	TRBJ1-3	TGTGCCAGCAGCGTAGAAGGGGCGCCGGGAAACACCATATATTTT	CASSVEGAPGNTIYF
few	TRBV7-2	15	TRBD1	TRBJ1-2	TGTGCCAGCAGCTTAAAGGGACAGGGGGCTCGGGGCTACACCTTC	CASSLKGQGARGYTF
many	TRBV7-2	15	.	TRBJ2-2	TGTGCCAGCAGCTTAGTCGTATCGAACACCGGGGAGCTGTTTTTT	CASSLVVSNTGELFF
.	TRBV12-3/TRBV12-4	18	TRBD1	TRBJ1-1	TGTGCCAGCAGTTTATCCAAAACTGACAGGGGCTTTAACACTGAAGCTTTCTTT	CASSLSKTDRGFNTEAFF
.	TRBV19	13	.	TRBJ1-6	TGTGCCAGTAATGGGGCCTATGGTTCACCCCTCCACTTT	CASNGAYGSPLHF
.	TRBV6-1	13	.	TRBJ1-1	TGTGCCAGCAGAGGGGGGGCAGGGACTGAAGCTTTCTTT	CASRGGAGTEAFF
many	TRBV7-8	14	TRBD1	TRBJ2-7	TGTGCCAGCAGCCTTCGGGACAGCACGTTCGAGCAGTACTTC	CASSLRDSTFEQYF
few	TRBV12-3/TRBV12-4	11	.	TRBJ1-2	TGTGCCAGCAGTGGACCGAATGGCTACACCTTC	CASSGPNGYTF
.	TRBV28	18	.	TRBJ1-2	TGTGCCAGCAGTTCCGGCCTGGATCCAGGGCTACTACTGTATGGCTACACCTTC	CASSSGLDPGLLLYGYTF
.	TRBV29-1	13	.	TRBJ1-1	TGCAGCGCCGGGGGCCGATTGAACACTGAAGCTTTCTTT	CSAGGRLNTEAFF
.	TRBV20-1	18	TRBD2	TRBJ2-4	TGCAGTGCCCGGGCTGGCCGAACCGGGGGGATTTTCCGGGACATTCAGTACTTC	CSARAGRTGGIFRDIQYF
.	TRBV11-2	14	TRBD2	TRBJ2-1	TGTGCCAGCAGCCGACTAGCGAACTACGATGAGCAGTTCTTC	CASSRLANYDEQFF
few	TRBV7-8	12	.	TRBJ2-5	TGTGCCAGCAGACCGTTCCAAGAGACCCAGTACTTC	CASRPFQETQYF
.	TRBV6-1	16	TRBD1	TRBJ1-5	TGTGCCAGCAGGAGACTAACAGGGGGTAGCAATCAGCCCCAGCATTTT	CASRRLTGGSNQPQHF
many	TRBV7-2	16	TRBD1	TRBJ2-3	TGTGCCAGCAGCCGATCCGGGACAGGGGACACAGATACGCAGTATTTT	CASSRSGTGDTDTQYF
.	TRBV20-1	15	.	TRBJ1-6	TGCAGTGCCAGCTCCCGTGAGGGGATTAATTCACCCCTCCACTTT	CSASSREGINSPLHF
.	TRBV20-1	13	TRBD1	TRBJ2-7	TGCAGTGCTGCTGACAGGGGTGCCTACGAGCAGTACTTC	CSAADRGAYEQYF
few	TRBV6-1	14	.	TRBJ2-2	TGTGCCAGCATGGTGGGAGAGACAGCCGGGGAGCTGTTTTTT	CASMVGETAGELFF
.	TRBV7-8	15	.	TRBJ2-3	TGTGCCAGCAGCTTAAGAACAACAGGGTCAGATACGCAGTATTTT	CASSLRTTGSDTQYF
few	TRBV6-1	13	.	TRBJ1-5	TGTGCCAGCAGCCGGACAAGGGAACAGCCCCAGCATTTT	CASSRTREQPQHF
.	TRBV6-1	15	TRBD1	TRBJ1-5	TGTGCCAGCAGCCGGACAGGGTTCGGGAATCAGCCCCAGCATTTT	CASSRTGFGNQPQHF